The T cell receptor (beta chain) under discussion was sequenced for a study of blood T cell repertoires in COVID-19. Study background: Sites in the United States, Italy and Spain provided acute and convalescent COVID-19 samples. T cells, B-cell-depleted T cells, or PBMCs supplied cDNA or gDNA.

Germline V gene lookup returns CDR1 ENHRY and CDR2 SYGVKD. This CDR3 contains 13 residues. V was cut by 7 bases and J by 4 bases, with 11 bases left in between. Per the study methods: The authors estimated nucleated cell counts from reference gene primer amplification. The assay was immunoSEQ multiplex PCR, and TCRdb's table has in-frame clones only and misses some. From that table come the V and J calls and clone size; the DNA was used to work out D and trimming. The sample holds some 350,000 clones, over 80% seen once. Sequencing was done on a sample of PBMCs or T cells enriched from blood (not recorded which). The sequence came from a man under 40 who had recovered from COVID-19. The V and J genes are TRBV10-3 and TRBJ1-5; tentatively, D is TRBD1 (6 bases). The DNA of the CDR3 is TGTGCCATCAAGGCCGGGACAAATCAGCCCCAGCATTTT. Translated: CAIKAGTNQPQHF.